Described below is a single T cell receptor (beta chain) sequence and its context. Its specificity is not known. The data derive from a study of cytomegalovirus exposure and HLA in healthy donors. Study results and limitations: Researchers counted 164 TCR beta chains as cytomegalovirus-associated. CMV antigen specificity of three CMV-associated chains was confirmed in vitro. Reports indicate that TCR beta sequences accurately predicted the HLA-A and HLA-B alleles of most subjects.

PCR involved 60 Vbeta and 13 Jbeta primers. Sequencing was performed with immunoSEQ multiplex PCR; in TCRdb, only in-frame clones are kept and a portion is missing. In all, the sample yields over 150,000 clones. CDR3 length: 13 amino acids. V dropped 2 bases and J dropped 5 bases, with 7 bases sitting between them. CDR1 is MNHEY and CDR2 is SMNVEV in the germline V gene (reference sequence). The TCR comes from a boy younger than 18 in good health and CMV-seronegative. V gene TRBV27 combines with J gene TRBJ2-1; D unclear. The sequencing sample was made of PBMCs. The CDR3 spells CASSLDIHNEQFF. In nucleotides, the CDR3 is TGTGCCAGCAGTTTAGACATCCACAATGAGCAGTTCTTC.